This T cell receptor (beta chain) originates from a study of early T cells in non-severe SARS-CoV-2 infection. Whole-study context: Chains stayed unpaired after sequencing of bulk RNA from unsorted whole blood.

Regarding this clonotype: Its antigen is not known.

Unique molecular identifier tags were affixed to discrete cDNA molecules. TCRdb reanalysed the 5' RACE reads using MiXCR and keeps one entry per CDR3 protein. The data hold about 29,000 distinct CDR3 sequences, with more than 3.5% observed a single time. The study's findings and limits: VDJdb-based annotation leaned toward anti-spike CD8 responses and missed private and CD4 specificities.

CDR3 length: 13 residues. Germline-derived CDR1 and CDR2 are SGHNT and YYREEE (reference sequence). Trimming stripped 3 bases from V and 7 bases from J, with 14 bases between. The chain is built from TRBV5-4 and TRBJ2-7, with D possibly matching TRBD2 (5 bases). The receptor was isolated from an adult who was a healthcare worker with PCR-confirmed SARS-CoV-2 infection or an uninfected control (not recorded which). Sequenced sample: whole blood. CDR3 in amino acids: CASSSDVPGEQYF. The DNA for the CDR3 is TGTGCCAGCAGCTCCGACGTCCCGGGGGAGCAGTACTTC.